This T cell receptor beta chain was profiled in a study of CD4+ T cells in melanoma. Study conclusions and caveats: A reported correlation linked neoantigen-specific CD4+ T cells to CD8+, macrophage and B cell function. Reportedly, melanoma neoantigen-specific CD4+ T cells showed varied differentiation states.

Comment on this clone: The antigen is undetermined.

The repertoire was sequenced with immunoSEQ multiplex PCR; TCRdb's copy has only in-frame clones and lacks some. Of about 10,000 clones listed, roughly 80% are singletons. Sequenced: cells from a culture (not recorded whether cultured in vitro). This sequence originates from a human donor with melanoma.

The CDR3 loop reads CASRTTLNQPQHF. Here the CDR3 DNA reads TGTGCCAGCAGAACCACCCTGAATCAGCCCCAGCATTTT. The chain recombines TRBV6-5 with TRBJ1-5; D gene uncertain. V was clipped by 6 bases and J by 4 bases, with 10 bases between them. This CDR3 has 13 residues. Germline V gives CDR1 MNHEY, CDR2 SVGAGI.